What follows are 20 T cell receptor beta chains derived from one specimen sequenced in a study of T cell responses to AZD1222 COVID-19 vaccine. The assay was immunoSEQ multiplex PCR, and TCRdb's table has in-frame clones only and misses some. The sample records approximately 96,000 clones, around 84% being singletons. This specimen was peripheral blood, taken 28 days after the second AZD1222 dose. The receptors originated from an adult who received the AZD1222 COVID-19 vaccine.

This clone was seen only once. This sequence joins TRBV7-2 and TRBJ1-4; possibly TRBD1 for D (6 bases). The ends were cut back, 6 bases at V and 6 bases at J, with 14 bases in the middle. The CDR3 is 14 amino acids. From germline, CDR1 is SGHTA and CDR2 FQGNSA. The CDR3 DNA is TGTGCCAGCAGGCCGACAGGCGTGGATGAAAAACTGTTTTTT. This codes for CASRPTGVDEKLFF.

This rearrangement joins TRBV6-2 or TRBV6-3 to TRBJ2-3; D might be TRBD2 (6 bases). The V gene's germline CDR1 is MNHEY and CDR2 SVGEGT. The CDR3 spans 14 residues. V was cut by 6 bases and J by 1 base, with 11 bases left in between. This CDR3 is CASSSSARTDTQYF. The CDR3, as DNA: TGTGCCAGCAGCTCTAGCGCTCGCACAGATACGCAGTATTTT.

The chain couples TRBV4-3 to TRBJ1-2; D gene uncertain. Trimming stripped 2 bases from V and 4 bases from J, with 14 bases between. Germline lookup yields CDR1 LGHNA and CDR2 YSLEER. This CDR3 spans 15 amino acids. The CDR3 sequence: CASSQSPNGFYGYTF. As DNA, the CDR3 is TGCGCCAGCAGCCAATCCCCCAACGGGTTCTATGGCTACACCTTC.

The chain has TRBV2 and TRBJ1-1; a possible D gene is TRBD1 (5 bases). This CDR3 has 13 residues. The V gene's germline CDR1 is SNHLY and CDR2 FYNNEI. Trimming removed 5 bases at V and 8 bases at J, with 15 bases between. The CDR3 sequence is CASSSRQFSEAFF. The CDR3 DNA reads as TGTGCCAGCAGTTCCAGACAGTTTTCCGAAGCTTTCTTT.

The chain couples TRBV30 to TRBJ2-2, with a weak D call TRBD2 (6 bases). Germline V gene lookup returns CDR1 GTSNPN and CDR2 SVGIG (reference sequence). The germline V and J ends were trimmed by 1 base and 6 bases, with 12 bases remaining between them. CDR3 size: 14 residues. CDR3 nucleotide sequence: TGTGCCTGGAGTGGATTCACGGGGGCCGGGGAGCTGTTTTTT. It is translated as CAWSGFTGAGELFF. The entire variable domain, with the rest obtained from reference TRBV30 and TRBJ2-2, is as follows: SQTIHQWPATLVQPVGSPLSLECTVEGTSNPNLYWYRQAAGRGLQLLFYSVGIGQISSEVPQNLSASRPQDRQFILSSKKLLLSDSGFYLCAWSGFTGAGELFFGEGSRLTVL.

This chain joins TRBV5-4 and TRBJ2-7; D unclear. The germline V gene has CDR1 SGHNT and CDR2 YYREEE (reference sequence). V was pared by 4 bases and J by 3 bases, with 11 bases between. The length of the CDR3 is 13 residues. For the CDR3, the DNA is TGTGCCAGCAGCAAGACGGCGTTCTACGAGCAGTACTTC. Its translation is CASSKTAFYEQYF.

The chain links TRBV6-5 to TRBJ1-1; 8 nucleotides line up with TRBD1. The CDR3 sequence is 14 residues long. V gave up 6 bases and J gave up 1 base; unmatched junction bases: 4. The V gene's germline CDR1 is MNHEY and CDR2 SVGAGI. CDR3 nucleotide sequence: TGTGCCAGCAGCCTGACAGGGGCGAACACTGAAGCTTTCTTT. Translation: CASSLTGANTEAFF.

The rearrangement links TRBV6-6 to TRBJ2-3; 12 nucleotides line up with TRBD1. The ends lost 7 bases at V and 5 bases at J; junction bases unmatched: 7. Looked up from germline, CDR1 is MNHNY and CDR2 is SVGAGI (reference sequence). The CDR3 length is 15 residues. The CDR3 nucleotides are TGTGCCAGCACCTCCGGGACAGGGGGCGTAGATACGCAGTATTTT. Its translation is CASTSGTGGVDTQYF.

The gene calls are TRBV19 and TRBJ1-5, with D unresolved. The CDR3 has 12 residues. The germline V gene encodes CDR1 LNHDA and CDR2 SQIVND (reference sequence). V gave up 4 bases and J gave up 9 bases, with 10 bases separating them. The CDR3, as DNA: TGTGCCAGTAGTAACTTCCCCACGCCCCAGCATTTT. This sequence encodes CASSNFPTPQHF.

A few counts support this clone. The rearrangement uses TRBV30 and TRBJ1-6; maybe TRBD1 (5 bases). CDR3 size: 14 residues. Germline CDR1 GTSNPN, CDR2 SVGIG (reference sequence). Trimming removed 2 bases at V and 7 bases at J, with 12 bases between. The CDR3 bases are TGTGCCTGGAGTAGGGACGCGAGAAATTCACCCCTCCACTTT. Translation: CAWSRDARNSPLHF.

The chain couples TRBV28 to TRBJ1-2; 7 bases are shared with TRBD1. This CDR3 contains 14 residues. Unmatched junction bases numbered 8, after V lost 4 bases and J lost 6 bases. Germline lookup yields CDR1 MDHEN and CDR2 SYDVKM. CDR3 nucleotides: TGTGCCAGCAGTTCTAGGGGGCTTCTCGATGGCTACACCTTC. Its protein product is CASSSRGLLDGYTF.

The chain has TRBV18 and TRBJ1-5; D remains unclear. The CDR3 covers 13 residues. Germline V gives CDR1 KGHSH, CDR2 LQKENI. Trimming removed 3 bases from V and 5 bases from J, with 8 bases in between. In nucleotides, the CDR3 is TGTGCCAGCTCACCGGGAGATGATCAGCCCCAGCATTTT. It is translated as CASSPGDDQPQHF.

This rearrangement joins TRBV7-8 to TRBJ1-1, with 11 bases fitting TRBD1. This CDR3 comprises 17 residues. V shed 7 bases and J 4 bases; nucleotides not matched to a gene: 14. Germline CDR1 reads SGHVS; CDR2 reads FQNEAQ. In DNA, the CDR3 is TGTGCCAGCACCTCGGTTGGACAGGGGGCGTTCGGCACTGAAGCTTTCTTT. It translates to CASTSVGQGAFGTEAFF.

This sequence joins TRBV7-9 and TRBJ1-1; D may be TRBD1 (6 bases). The V gene's germline CDR1 is SEHNR and CDR2 FQNEAQ (reference sequence). The CDR3 contains 15 residues. Trimming left V 5 bases short and J 1 base short, with 14 bases between. This chain's CDR3 is CASSPSGTKNTEAFF. Here the CDR3 DNA reads TGTGCCAGCAGCCCCTCCGGGACAAAGAACACTGAAGCTTTCTTT.

The V gene is TRBV6-2 or TRBV6-3, the J gene TRBJ1-1; D remains unclear. The CDR3 length is 17 residues. Trimming removed 0 bases at V and 3 bases at J, with 17 bases between. Germline V lookup: CDR1 MNHEY, CDR2 SVGEGT. The CDR3 spells CASSYSTAGSSYTEAFF. The CDR3 DNA sequence: TGTGCCAGCAGTTACTCAACGGCGGGTTCTTCCTACACTGAAGCTTTCTTT.

CDR3 sequence (DNA): TGTGCCAGTAGTGCCAAGACAGGGGGGGACACCGGGGAGCTGTTTTTT. It is translated as CASSAKTGGDTGELFF. This chain connects TRBV19 to TRBJ2-2, with 9 bases aligning to TRBD1. Germline-derived CDR1 and CDR2 are LNHDA and SQIVND (reference sequence). CDR3 length: 16 residues. Losses at the gene ends were 5 bases for V and 3 bases for J; bases not matched to a gene: 7.

This chain connects TRBV18 to TRBJ1-4; TRBD1 agrees at 12 bases. V lost 2 bases and J lost 8; bases outside the gene matches: 0. CDR3 size: 14 residues. CDR1 KGHSH and CDR2 LQKENI come from the germline V gene. CDR3: CASSPGTGGEKLFF. The CDR3 coding sequence is TGTGCCAGCTCACCAGGGACAGGGGGCGAAAAACTGTTTTTT.

The genes are TRBV3-1 (or the pseudogene TRBV3-2) and TRBJ2-7; D perhaps matches TRBD2 (6 bases). CDR3 length: 14 residues. V lost 4 bases, J lost 2 bases, and 12 bases lay in between. The germline gives CDR1 LGHDT, CDR2 YNNKEL (reference sequence). CDR3 sequence (DNA): TGTGCCAGCAGCCCGACGGGGGTCACCTACGAGCAGTACTTC. Protein: CASSPTGVTYEQYF.

V gene TRBV6-5 combines with J gene TRBJ1-2; 8 bases agree with TRBD1. Trimming at V came to 6 bases and at J to 8 bases, leaving 11 bases not matched to a gene. Germline values: CDR1 MNHEY, CDR2 SVGAGI. The CDR3 has 14 amino acids. This chain's CDR3 is CASRGQGQPGGYTF. The CDR3 nucleotides are TGTGCCAGCAGAGGACAGGGCCAGCCAGGAGGCTACACCTTC.

The chain uses TRBV28 and TRBJ1-1, with D uncertain. V was clipped by 3 bases and J by 6 bases, with 11 bases between them. This CDR3 has 13 amino acids. Germline V gene sequence: CDR1 MDHEN, CDR2 SYDVKM. DNA of the CDR3: TGTGCCAGCAGTTTCTATGGATTCGCTGAAGCTTTCTTT. Its translation is CASSFYGFAEAFF.